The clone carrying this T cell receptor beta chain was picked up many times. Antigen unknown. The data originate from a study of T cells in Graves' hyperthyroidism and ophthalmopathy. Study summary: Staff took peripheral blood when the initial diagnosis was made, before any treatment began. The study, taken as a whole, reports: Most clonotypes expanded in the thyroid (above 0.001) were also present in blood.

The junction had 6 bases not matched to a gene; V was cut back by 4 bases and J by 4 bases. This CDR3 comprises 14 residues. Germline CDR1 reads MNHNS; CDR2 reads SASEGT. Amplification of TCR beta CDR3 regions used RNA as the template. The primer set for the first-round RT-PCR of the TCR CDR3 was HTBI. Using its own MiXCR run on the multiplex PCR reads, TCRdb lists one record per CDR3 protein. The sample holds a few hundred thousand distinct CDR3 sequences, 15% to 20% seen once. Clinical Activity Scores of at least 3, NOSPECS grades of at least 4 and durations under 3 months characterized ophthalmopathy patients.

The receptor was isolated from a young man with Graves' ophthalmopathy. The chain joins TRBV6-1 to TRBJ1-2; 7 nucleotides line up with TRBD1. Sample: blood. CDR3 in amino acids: CASSVLGQSYGYTF. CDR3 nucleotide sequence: TGTGCCAGCAGTGTATTGGGACAGAGCTATGGCTACACCTTC.